This T cell receptor (beta chain) comes out of a study of T cell repertoires in cytomegalovirus infection. Across the whole study: Through public TCR beta signatures, both CMV infection and matching HLA type were indicated.

Germline CDR1 and CDR2: LNHNV and YYDKDF (reference sequence). The CDR3 is made up of 16 amino acids. V was trimmed by 3 bases and J by 4 bases, leaving 15 bases between them. There are a few counts of this clonotype. Antigen: not known. One entry per CDR3 protein, called by TCRdb with MiXCR from the reads. The table has about 360,000 distinct CDR3 sequences, around 18% seen once. Findings and limits, study-wide: Adding up the frequency of public TCR beta families identified people who carried CMV plus the relevant HLA.

This receptor was identified in a human donor in good health (CMV status not recorded). Some clones in this sample may be carry-over from other donors' samples. The source material was PBMCs. V is TRBV15 and J is TRBJ2-2; no clear D gene. For the CDR3, the DNA is TGTGCCACCAGCAGGGTTAGGGCCGTGGGCACCGGGGAGCTGTTTTTT. It encodes CATSRVRAVGTGELFF.